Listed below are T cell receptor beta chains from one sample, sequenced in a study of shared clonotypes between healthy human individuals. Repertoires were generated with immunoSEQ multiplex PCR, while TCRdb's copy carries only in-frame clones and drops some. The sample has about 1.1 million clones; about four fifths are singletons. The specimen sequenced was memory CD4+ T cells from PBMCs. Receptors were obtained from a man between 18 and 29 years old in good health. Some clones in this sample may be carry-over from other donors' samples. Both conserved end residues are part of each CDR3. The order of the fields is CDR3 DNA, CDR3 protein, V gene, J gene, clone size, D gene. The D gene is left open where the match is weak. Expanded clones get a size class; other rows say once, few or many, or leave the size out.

TGTGCCAGCAGAATGGGACAGAGAACAGATACGCAGTATTTT	CASRMGQRTDTQYF	TRBV28	TRBJ2-3	-	TRBD1
TGTGCCAGCAGCTTAAATTTTGGTGTAGCGGCACCTCTTGGGAATGAGCAGTTCTTC	CASSLNFGVAAPLGNEQFF	TRBV11-2	TRBJ2-1	-	-
TGTGCCAGCGGCCACTCTAATGAGCAGTTCTTC	CASGHSNEQFF	TRBV7-9	TRBJ2-1	-	-
TGTGCCAGTAGTTTGGCAGGGCTCCCTGGCTACACCTTC	CASSLAGLPGYTF	TRBV19	TRBJ1-2	-	-
TGTGCCAGCAGTTCTCAGGGTTTGACTAATGAAAAACTGTTTTTT	CASSSQGLTNEKLFF	TRBV2	TRBJ1-4	-	-
TGTGCCAGCAGCTTGATGGTACGGACCCGCGAGCAGTACTTC	CASSLMVRTREQYF	TRBV5-8	TRBJ2-7	-	-
TGTGCTAGTGTTCTAACTGACAGGGGGTTTCAGCCCCAGCATTTT	CASVLTDRGFQPQHF	TRBV12-5	TRBJ1-5	-	TRBD1
TGCAGCGCCAACAGGACCCCTAATGAAAAACTGTTTTTT	CSANRTPNEKLFF	TRBV29-1	TRBJ1-4	-	-
TGCGCCAGCAGCCCCCCTGGGGCGAATGAGCAGTTCTTC	CASSPPGANEQFF	TRBV5-1	TRBJ2-1	-	-
TGTGCCAGCAGTCGAAGACCCTTGGACACAGATACGCAGTATTTT	CASSRRPLDTDTQYF	TRBV2	TRBJ2-3	few	-
TGTGCCAGCACCAGAGACAAACAAGAGACCCAGTACTTC	CASTRDKQETQYF	TRBV2	TRBJ2-5	-	-
TGTGCCAGCAGCCGGAGGGACAGTGGAAACACCATATATTTT	CASSRRDSGNTIYF	TRBV7-9	TRBJ1-3	-	TRBD1
TGCGCCAGCAGTGATGGGGATAGCGGGAGGTTGGGTGAGCAGTTCTTC	CASSDGDSGRLGEQFF	TRBV10-2	TRBJ2-1	few	TRBD2
TGCGCCATCGCACCCTCCGTGGACGGGAGTACCCACGAGCAGTACTTC	CAIAPSVDGSTHEQYF	TRBV10-1	TRBJ2-7	-	-
TGTGCCAGCAGGAGACTAGCGGGAGGCTACGAGCAGTACTTC	CASRRLAGGYEQYF	TRBV6-1	TRBJ2-7	-	TRBD2
TGTGCCAGCAGCTTAACAGGACAGAATCAGCCCCAGCATTTT	CASSLTGQNQPQHF	TRBV7-3	TRBJ1-5	-	-
TGTGCCAGCAGCAACAGGGGTACTGAAGCTTTCTTT	CASSNRGTEAFF	TRBV2	TRBJ1-1	-	TRBD1
TGTGCCAGCCGGCCCGGGGGGCGCGACAATCAGCCCCAGCATTTT	CASRPGGRDNQPQHF	TRBV28	TRBJ1-5	-	-
TGTGCCAGCAGTCAACCAGATACGCAGTATTTT	CASSQPDTQYF	TRBV6-5	TRBJ2-3	-	-
TGTGCCAGCAGTTCACGCGACAGGGGGGCTTATGGCTACACCTTC	CASSSRDRGAYGYTF	TRBV27	TRBJ1-2	-	TRBD1
TGTGCCAGCAGCCAAGATAGCCCGGGGACGAGCTATGGCTACACCTTC	CASSQDSPGTSYGYTF	TRBV14	TRBJ1-2	-	-
TGTGCCAGCAGTGAACGGGATAGGGGGGCAGATACGCAGTACTTT	CASSERDRGADTQYF	TRBV25-1	TRBJ2-3	-	-
TGTGCCAGCAGCTTAGGTCCAGGGGCAGCAGGAAACACCATATATTTT	CASSLGPGAAGNTIYF	TRBV11-2	TRBJ1-3	-	-
TGTGCCTGGATGGGGGGAGACAATCAGCCCCAGCATTTT	CAWMGGDNQPQHF	TRBV30	TRBJ1-5	few	-
TGTGCCAGCAGCCCGGGACTAGCCGACTACAATGAGCAGTTCTTC	CASSPGLADYNEQFF	TRBV9	TRBJ2-1	-	TRBD2
TGTGCCAGCAGCGCCACACAGTTTGGAAACACCATATATTTT	CASSATQFGNTIYF	TRBV9	TRBJ1-3	-	-
TGTGCCAGCAGTTTCTACAGGGCCAGCACAGATACGCAGTATTTT	CASSFYRASTDTQYF	TRBV28	TRBJ2-3	-	-
TGTGCCAGCAGTCAACTGGTCAGGTTCTACAATGAGCAGTTCTTC	CASSQLVRFYNEQFF	TRBV28	TRBJ2-1	-	-
TGCGCCAGCAGCTTGGCAGGGGTAAGCTCCTACAATGAGCAGTTCTTC	CASSLAGVSSYNEQFF	TRBV5-1	TRBJ2-1	-	-
TGTGCTAGTGCCGAGGGCAGGCTTAGCGCTGAAGCTTTCTTT	CASAEGRLSAEAFF	TRBV12-5	TRBJ1-1	-	-
TGTGCCAGCAGCGTATCTGGCGGAACCTGGGCTTCCTACGAGCAGTACTTC	CASSVSGGTWASYEQYF	TRBV9	TRBJ2-7	-	-
TGTGCCAGCAGCTTTGGGACAGGGGGCACAGATACGCAGTATTTT	CASSFGTGGTDTQYF	TRBV11-1	TRBJ2-3	once	TRBD1
TGCGCCAGCAGCCAAGCTACCGACAGGGTTGGTTGGCGGGAGACCCAGTACTTC	CASSQATDRVGWRETQYF	TRBV4-1	TRBJ2-5	-	TRBD1
TGCGCCAGCAGCCAACCTGACGATCTGGGTTGGGCAGGGCGCACTGAAGCTTTCTTT	CASSQPDDLGWAGRTEAFF	TRBV4-1	TRBJ1-1	-	-
TGTGCCAGCAGCCCATCACTGTTGGGACAGGGGAACTATGGCTACACCTTC	CASSPSLLGQGNYGYTF	TRBV2	TRBJ1-2	-	TRBD1
TGTGCCAGCAGCTTTAAGGGGGGCGCTGGCCCTGAAGCTTTCTTT	CASSFKGGAGPEAFF	TRBV7-3	TRBJ1-1	few	-
TGTGCCTGGAGTCCGACATCAGCCGCAGATACGCAGTATTTT	CAWSPTSAADTQYF	TRBV30	TRBJ2-3	-	-
TGTGCCAGCAGCGGTTTACGGGGGACGGGCAATGAGCAGTTCTTC	CASSGLRGTGNEQFF	TRBV7-3	TRBJ2-1	-	-
TGTGCCAGCAGCTTGAAAGGGGGTCTGGATACGCAGTATTTT	CASSLKGGLDTQYF	TRBV5-4	TRBJ2-3	-	-
TGTGCCACCAGCGGTACAACTAGCGGGAGGACTCCAACTAGCACAGATACGCAGTATTTT	CATSGTTSGRTPTSTDTQYF	TRBV15	TRBJ2-3	-	TRBD2
TGTGCCAGCAGCGGGGGGCCCCGGGACTCTGGCTATAGCGAGCAGTACTTC	CASSGGPRDSGYSEQYF	TRBV5-4	TRBJ2-7	-	-
TGTGCCAGCAGTGTAGGTAGGGAGCAGTTCTTC	CASSVGREQFF	TRBV6-5	TRBJ2-1	-	-
TGTGCCAGCAATGCCGCGGCAAAGGAGCAGTACTTC	CASNAAAKEQYF	TRBV6-6	TRBJ2-7	-	-
TGTGCTAGTGGTATTGCTGGGGGTGGGAATGAGCAGTTCTTC	CASGIAGGGNEQFF	TRBV12-5	TRBJ2-1	once	-
TGTGCCAGCAGCTTATTTCACACCGGGGAGCTGTTTTTT	CASSLFHTGELFF	TRBV7-3	TRBJ2-2	few	-
TGTGCCAGCAGCTTGGAGGCCCTTGGAGAGACCCAGTACTTC	CASSLEALGETQYF	TRBV5-5	TRBJ2-5	once	-
TGCGCCAGCAGCTCCCCTGGTAACTATGGCTACACCTTC	CASSSPGNYGYTF	TRBV5-1	TRBJ1-2	few	-
TGTGCCAGCTCCGTCGGACAGGGGGGAAACGAGCAGTACTTC	CASSVGQGGNEQYF	TRBV18	TRBJ2-7	-	TRBD1
TGTGCCAGCAGCTCTAGTGGGACACCTACCTACGAGCAGTACTTC	CASSSSGTPTYEQYF	TRBV7-7	TRBJ2-7	-	-
TGTGCCTGGAGTGGGACTCCTGGAGGGCAGTTCTTC	CAWSGTPGGQFF	TRBV30	TRBJ2-1	once	-
TGTGCCAGCAGCTTCGGGTTGTCGGGTGAGCAGTTCTTC	CASSFGLSGEQFF	TRBV7-9	TRBJ2-1	-	-
TGTGCCAGCGCCATGGGGGCAGCTTCTAATGAAAAACTGTTTTTT	CASAMGAASNEKLFF	TRBV7-6	TRBJ1-4	-	-
TGTGCCAGCAGCTTCGACGACAGGCCGAACACTGAAGCTTTCTTT	CASSFDDRPNTEAFF	TRBV7-9	TRBJ1-1	-	-